Below are 14 T cell receptor beta chains sequenced from a single sample in a study of shared T cell receptors in the human thymus. Sequencing was performed with immunoSEQ multiplex PCR; in TCRdb, only in-frame clones are kept and a portion is missing. This sample has around 730,000 clones, with 70% to 90% found just once. This sample was also put to use in a study of human thymus T cells.

The sequenced sample consisted of thymocytes. The receptor set was obtained from a girl less than two years old with a congenital heart defect.

V gene TRBV19 combines with J gene TRBJ1-1, with 7 bases fitting TRBD1. CDR3 length: 15 amino acids. Trimming at V came to 6 bases and at J to 1 base, leaving 8 bases not matched to a gene. Germline V gives CDR1 LNHDA, CDR2 SQIVND (reference sequence). The CDR3 region has the DNA TGTGCCAGTAGCCGAGGGACAGCCCCGAACACTGAAGCTTTCTTT. Translation gives CASSRGTAPNTEAFF. Complete variable domain (other parts from reference TRBV19 and TRBJ1-1): DGGITQSPKYLFRKEGQNVTLSCEQNLNHDAMYWYRQDPGQGLRLIYYSQIVNDFQKGDIAEGYSVSREKKESFPLTVTSAQKNPTAFYLCASSRGTAPNTEAFFGQGTRLTVV.

Here the CDR3 reads CASSQDTFDRNSPLHF. The CDR3 DNA reads as TGCGCCAGCAGCCAAGATACGTTCGACAGAAATTCACCCCTCCACTTT. The chain couples TRBV4-1 to TRBJ1-6; D is possibly TRBD1 (5 bases). Germline lookup yields CDR1 MGHRA and CDR2 YSYEKL. Trimming removed 0 bases at V and 7 bases at J, with 13 bases between. This CDR3 contains 16 residues.

The chain recombines TRBV7-2 with TRBJ1-5; the D gene is possibly TRBD1 (6 bases). V lost 4 bases to trimming and J lost 4 bases, with 23 bases between them. This CDR3 region has 18 residues. Germline V gene data show CDR1 as SGHTA and CDR2 as FQGNSA. Here the CDR3 DNA reads TGTGCCAGCAGCTCCCATAACCCTAGGACCCAGGGGAATCAGCCCCAGCATTTT. Amino acid sequence: CASSSHNPRTQGNQPQHF.

This clone was detected once. The chain joins TRBV7-4 to TRBJ2-5; 14 bases map to TRBD2. The V gene end was trimmed by 5 bases and the J gene end by 11 bases; junction bases not matched to a gene: 16. Germline V lookup: CDR1 SGHVT, CDR2 SQSDAQ. This CDR3 is built from 17 residues. The CDR3 sequence is CASSPPRVPGLAGAQYF. CDR3 in DNA: TGTGCCAGCAGCCCCCCCCGGGTCCCGGGACTAGCGGGGGCTCAGTACTTC.

The chain combines TRBV11-3 with TRBJ1-5; the match to TRBD1 covers 8 bases. The CDR3 totals 16 residues. After removal of 5 bases from V and 7 bases from J, the junction contained 13 bases not matched to a gene. Germline V lookup: CDR1 SGHNT, CDR2 YENEEA. Written as DNA, the CDR3 is TGTGCCAGCAGCCCCCCGACAGGGGTACGGGGCCAGCCCCAGCATTTT. This codes for CASSPPTGVRGQPQHF.

Concerning this clone itself: The same CDR3 is also encoded by other DNA sequences in this sample. The chain joins TRBV25-1 to TRBJ1-1; D gene uncertain. The germline CDR1 and CDR2 sequences are MGHDK and SYGVNS. V was clipped by 6 bases and J by 6 bases, with 8 bases between them. The CDR3 contains 11 residues. The CDR3 region has the DNA TGTGCCAGCAGCGAAGGGCCTGAAGCTTTCTTT. It translates to CASSEGPEAFF.

The chain combines TRBV20-1 with TRBJ2-5; 11 positions match TRBD2. The CDR3 loop spans 11 amino acids. V dropped 5 bases and J dropped 14; count of bases not matched to a gene: 7. The germline V gene encodes CDR1 DFQATT and CDR2 SNEGSKA (reference sequence). This CDR3 is CSAALAGGQYF. As DNA, the CDR3 is TGCAGTGCTGCCCTAGCGGGGGGTCAATACTTC.

The chain recombines TRBV27 with TRBJ1-2, with a tentative D call TRBD1 (6 bases). Per germline, CDR1 MNHEY and CDR2 SMNVEV (reference sequence). Trimming stripped 0 bases from V and 5 bases from J, with 10 bases between. The CDR3 covers 14 residues. The CDR3 is CASSLSYGQYGYTF. The CDR3 nucleotides are TGTGCCAGCAGTTTATCGTACGGACAGTATGGCTACACCTTC.

The J gene is TRBJ1-4, the V gene TRBV6-1; TRBD1 is a possible D gene (6 bases). The CDR3 loop spans 13 amino acids. The V end was cut by 9 bases, the J end by 7 bases, with 15 bases between. The germline V gene encodes CDR1 MNHNS and CDR2 SASEGT. The CDR3 DNA sequence: TGTGCCAGGTTGGGGGGGGCGGGTGAAAAACTGTTTTTT. It specifies CARLGGAGEKLFF.

The CDR3 DNA is TGCGCCAGCAGCCCCCTCCGGACTAGCGGGGGTCGGGAAAACAATGAGCAGTTCTTC. Translating gives CASSPLRTSGGRENNEQFF. This chain joins TRBV5-1 and TRBJ2-1; 13 bases fit TRBD2. Per germline, CDR1 SGHRS and CDR2 YFSETQ. V was pared by 4 bases and J by 5 bases, with 15 bases of the junction left unmatched. CDR3 size: 19 residues.

This chain connects TRBV5-6 to TRBJ2-5, with 12 bases matching TRBD2. This CDR3 comprises 16 residues. J gave up 6 bases and V 3 bases, and 9 bases lay outside the gene matches. Looked up from germline, CDR1 is SGHDT and CDR2 is YYEEEE. CDR3 in amino acids: CASSYVTSGGPKTQYF. The CDR3 nucleotides are TGTGCCAGCAGCTACGTGACTAGCGGGGGCCCTAAGACCCAGTACTTC.

The chain recombines TRBV13 with TRBJ2-4; the D gene is possibly TRBD2 (5 bases). Per germline, CDR1 PRHDT and CDR2 FYEKMQ (reference sequence). Trimming left V 2 bases short and J 2 bases short, with 13 bases between. CDR3 length: 16 residues. DNA for the CDR3: TGTGCCAGCAGCTTAAACGGGGATCAGTCCAAAAACATTCAGTACTTC. Its translation is CASSLNGDQSKNIQYF.

The chain recombines TRBV27 with TRBJ2-7, with D possibly matching TRBD1 (6 bases). The V end was cut by 4 bases, the J end by 1 base, with 11 bases between. This CDR3 contains 14 residues. In germline, CDR1 is MNHEY, CDR2 SMNVEV (reference sequence). The CDR3 sequence is CASSSLQGSYEQYF. The CDR3 nucleotides are TGTGCCAGCAGTTCCCTACAGGGTTCCTACGAGCAGTACTTC.

This chain uses TRBV29-1 with TRBJ1-1; 7 positions agree with TRBD1. Germline CDR1 SQVTM, CDR2 ANQGSEA. After removal of 5 bases from V and 6 bases from J, the junction contained 6 bases not matched to a gene. The CDR3 is 12 amino acids. This CDR3 reads CSVRQGSPEAFF. The CDR3, as DNA: TGCAGCGTTCGACAGGGTAGCCCTGAAGCTTTCTTT.